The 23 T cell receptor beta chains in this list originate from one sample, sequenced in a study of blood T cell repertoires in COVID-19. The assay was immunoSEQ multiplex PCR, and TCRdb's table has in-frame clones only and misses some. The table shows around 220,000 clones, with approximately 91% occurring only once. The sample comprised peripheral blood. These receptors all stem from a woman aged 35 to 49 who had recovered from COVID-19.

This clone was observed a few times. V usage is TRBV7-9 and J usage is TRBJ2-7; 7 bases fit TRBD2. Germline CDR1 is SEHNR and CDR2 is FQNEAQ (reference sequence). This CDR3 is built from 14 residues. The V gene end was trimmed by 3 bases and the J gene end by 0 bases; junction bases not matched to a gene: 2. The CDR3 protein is CASSLGTTSYEQYF. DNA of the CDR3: TGTGCCAGCAGCTTGGGGACTACCTCCTACGAGCAGTACTTC.

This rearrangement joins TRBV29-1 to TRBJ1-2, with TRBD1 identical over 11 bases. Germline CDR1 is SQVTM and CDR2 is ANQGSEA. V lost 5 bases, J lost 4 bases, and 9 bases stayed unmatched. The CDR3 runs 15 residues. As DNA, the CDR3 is TGCAGCGTTTTGGAATGGACAGGGGGCGGCTATGGCTACACCTTC. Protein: CSVLEWTGGGYGYTF.

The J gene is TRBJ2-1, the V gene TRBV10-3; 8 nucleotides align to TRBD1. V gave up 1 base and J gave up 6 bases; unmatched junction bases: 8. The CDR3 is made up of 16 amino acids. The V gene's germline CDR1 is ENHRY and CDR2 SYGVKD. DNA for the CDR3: TGTGCCATCAGTGAGTTCCGGGACAGGAGGACCAATGAGCAGTTCTTC. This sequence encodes CAISEFRDRRTNEQFF.

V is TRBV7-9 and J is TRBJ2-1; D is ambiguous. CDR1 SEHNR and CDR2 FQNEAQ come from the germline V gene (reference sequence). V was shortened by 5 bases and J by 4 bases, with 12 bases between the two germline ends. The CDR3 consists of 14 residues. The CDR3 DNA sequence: TGTGCCAGCAGCCTCAGTTCAGGATACAATGAGCAGTTCTTC. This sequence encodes CASSLSSGYNEQFF.

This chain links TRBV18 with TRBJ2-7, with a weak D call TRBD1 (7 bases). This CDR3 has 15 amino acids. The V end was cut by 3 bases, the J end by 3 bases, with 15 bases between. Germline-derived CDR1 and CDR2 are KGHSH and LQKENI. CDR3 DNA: TGTGCCAGCTCACCCCGCCAGGGGGGAGGCTACGAGCAGTACTTC. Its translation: CASSPRQGGGYEQYF.

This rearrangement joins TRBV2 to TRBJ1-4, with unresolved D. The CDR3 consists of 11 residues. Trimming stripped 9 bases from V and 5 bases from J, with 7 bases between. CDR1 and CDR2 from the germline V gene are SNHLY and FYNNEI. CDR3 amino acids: CASVKNEKLFF. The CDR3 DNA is TGTGCCAGTGTCAAAAATGAAAAACTGTTTTTT.

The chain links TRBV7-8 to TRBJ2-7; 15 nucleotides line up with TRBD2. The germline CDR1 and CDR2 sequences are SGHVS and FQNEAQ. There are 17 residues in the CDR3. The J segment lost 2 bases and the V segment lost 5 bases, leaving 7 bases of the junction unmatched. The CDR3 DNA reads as TGTGCCAGCAGCCAGGGACTAGCGGGAGGTCTGGCCTACGAGCAGTACTTC. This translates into CASSQGLAGGLAYEQYF.

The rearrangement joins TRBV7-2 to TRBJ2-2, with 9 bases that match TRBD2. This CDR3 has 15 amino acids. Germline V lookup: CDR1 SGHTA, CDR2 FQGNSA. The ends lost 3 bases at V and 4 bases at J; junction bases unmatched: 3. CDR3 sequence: CASSFSGGLTGELFF. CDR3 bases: TGTGCCAGCAGCTTTAGCGGGGGCCTCACCGGGGAGCTGTTTTTT.

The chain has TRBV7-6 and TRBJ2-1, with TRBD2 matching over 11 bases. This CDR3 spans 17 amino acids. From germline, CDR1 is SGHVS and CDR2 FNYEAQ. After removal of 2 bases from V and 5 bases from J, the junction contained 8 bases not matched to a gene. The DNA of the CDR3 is TGTGCCAGCAGCTTAATGAGGGGGACTAGCGGAAACAATGAGCAGTTCTTC. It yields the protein CASSLMRGTSGNNEQFF.

The CDR3 loop is CASRDREIGEKLFF. CDR3 coding DNA: TGTGCCAGCAGGGACAGGGAGATTGGGGAAAAACTGTTTTTT. The V and J genes are TRBV2 and TRBJ1-4; 8 bases match TRBD1. CDR1 and CDR2 from the germline V gene are SNHLY and FYNNEI. The length of the CDR3 is 14 residues. J was trimmed by 8 bases and V by 6 bases; bases with no gene match: 8.

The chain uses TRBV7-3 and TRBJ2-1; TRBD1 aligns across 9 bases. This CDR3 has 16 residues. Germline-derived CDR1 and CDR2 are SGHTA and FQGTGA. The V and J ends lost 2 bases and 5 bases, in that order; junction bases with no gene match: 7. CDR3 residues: CASSLWVGQGNNEQFF. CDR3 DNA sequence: TGTGCCAGCAGCTTATGGGTGGGACAGGGTAACAATGAGCAGTTCTTC.

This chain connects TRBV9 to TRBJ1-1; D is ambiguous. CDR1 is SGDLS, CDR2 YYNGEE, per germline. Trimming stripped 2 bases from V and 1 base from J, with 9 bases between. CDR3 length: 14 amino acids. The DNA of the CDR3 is TGTGCCAGCAGCGTTGTGGCGGAGAACACTGAAGCTTTCTTT. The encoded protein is CASSVVAENTEAFF.

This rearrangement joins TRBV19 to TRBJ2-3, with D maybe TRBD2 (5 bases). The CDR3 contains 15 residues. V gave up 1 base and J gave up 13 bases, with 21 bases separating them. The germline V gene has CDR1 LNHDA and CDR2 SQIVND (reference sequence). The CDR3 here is CASSIVNGVTERKYF. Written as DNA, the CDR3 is TGTGCCAGTAGTATAGTAAACGGGGTCACGGAGAGAAAGTATTTT. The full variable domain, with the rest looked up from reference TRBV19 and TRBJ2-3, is DGGITQSPKYLFRKEGQNVTLSCEQNLNHDAMYWYRQDPGQGLRLIYYSQIVNDFQKGDIAEGYSVSREKKESFPLTVTSAQKNPTAFYLCASSIVNGVTERKYFGPGTRLTVL.

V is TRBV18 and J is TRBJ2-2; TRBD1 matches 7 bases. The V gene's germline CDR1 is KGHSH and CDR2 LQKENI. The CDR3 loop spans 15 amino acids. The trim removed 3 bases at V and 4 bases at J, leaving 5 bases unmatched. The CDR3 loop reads CASSPTGFSTGELFF. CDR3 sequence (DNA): TGTGCCAGCTCACCGACAGGGTTTAGCACCGGGGAGCTGTTTTTT.

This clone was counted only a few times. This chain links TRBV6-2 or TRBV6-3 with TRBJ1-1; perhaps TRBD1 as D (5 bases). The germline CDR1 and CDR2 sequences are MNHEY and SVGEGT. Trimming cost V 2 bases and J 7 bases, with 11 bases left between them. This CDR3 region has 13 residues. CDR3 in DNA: TGTGCCAGCAGTTACGGAGGGACGGTTGAAGCTTTCTTT. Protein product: CASSYGGTVEAFF.

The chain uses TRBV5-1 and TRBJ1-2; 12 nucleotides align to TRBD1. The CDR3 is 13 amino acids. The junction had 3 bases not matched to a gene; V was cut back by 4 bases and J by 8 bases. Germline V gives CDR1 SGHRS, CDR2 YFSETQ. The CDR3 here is CASSTGTGGGYTF. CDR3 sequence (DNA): TGCGCCAGCAGCACCGGGACAGGGGGCGGCTACACCTTC.

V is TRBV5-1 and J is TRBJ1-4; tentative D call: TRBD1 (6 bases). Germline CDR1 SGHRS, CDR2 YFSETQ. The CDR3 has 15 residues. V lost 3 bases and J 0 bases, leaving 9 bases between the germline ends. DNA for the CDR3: TGCGCCAGCAGCTGGACAGCTGCAACTAATGAAAAACTGTTTTTT. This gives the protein CASSWTAATNEKLFF.

The CDR3 spells CASSLASGAPLMGELFF. The CDR3 nucleotides are TGTGCCAGCAGCTTAGCGTCAGGGGCCCCACTTATGGGGGAGCTGTTTTTT. V is TRBV7-2 and J is TRBJ2-2; D perhaps matches TRBD1 (6 bases). V lost 0 bases and J lost 8, with 19 bases in between. The CDR3 has 17 residues. The V gene's germline CDR1 is SGHTA and CDR2 FQGNSA. The full variable domain, rest sourced from reference TRBV7-2 and TRBJ2-2, is GAGVSQSPSNKVTEKGKDVELRCDPISGHTALYWYRQSLGQGLEFLIYFQGNSAPDKSGLPSDRFSAERTGGSVSTLTIQRTQQEDSAVYLCASSLASGAPLMGELFFGEGSRLTVL.

This CDR3 is CASSLGEGSGRGGREQFF. DNA of the CDR3: TGTGCCAGCAGCTTAGGCGAGGGTAGCGGGAGAGGGGGGCGGGAGCAGTTCTTC. The rearrangement links TRBV7-9 to TRBJ2-1, with 9 nucleotides matching TRBD2. Germline V gene data show CDR1 as SEHNR and CDR2 as FQNEAQ (reference sequence). V shed 1 base and J 10 bases; nucleotides not matched to a gene: 17. The CDR3 loop spans 18 amino acids.

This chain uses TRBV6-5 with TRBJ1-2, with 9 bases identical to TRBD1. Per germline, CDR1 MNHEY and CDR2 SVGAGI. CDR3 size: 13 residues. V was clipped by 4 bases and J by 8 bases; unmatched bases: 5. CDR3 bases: TGTGCCAGCAGTTTGGACAGGGGAGAGGGCTACACCTTC. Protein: CASSLDRGEGYTF.

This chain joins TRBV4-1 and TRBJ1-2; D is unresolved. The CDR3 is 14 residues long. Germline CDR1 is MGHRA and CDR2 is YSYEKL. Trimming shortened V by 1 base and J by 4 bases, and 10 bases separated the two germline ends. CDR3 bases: TGCGCCAGCAGCCAAGTAGGTACAGCCTATGGCTACACCTTC. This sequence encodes CASSQVGTAYGYTF.

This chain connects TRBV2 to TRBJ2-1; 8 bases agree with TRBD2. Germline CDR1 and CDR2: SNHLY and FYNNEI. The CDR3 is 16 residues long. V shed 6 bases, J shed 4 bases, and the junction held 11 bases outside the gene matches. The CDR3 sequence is CASSLPGTSRYNEQFF. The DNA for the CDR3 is TGTGCCAGCAGCCTCCCAGGGACTAGTAGGTACAATGAGCAGTTCTTC.

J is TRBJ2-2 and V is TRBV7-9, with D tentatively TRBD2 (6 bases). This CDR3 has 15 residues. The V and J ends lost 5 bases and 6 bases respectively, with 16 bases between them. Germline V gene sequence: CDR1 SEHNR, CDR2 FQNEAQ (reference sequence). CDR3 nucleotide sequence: TGTGCCAGCAGCGGCCGATTCGGGGAGGCCGGGGAGCTGTTTTTT. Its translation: CASSGRFGEAGELFF.